Shown below are 14 T cell receptor beta chains from a single sample sequenced in a study of blood T cell repertoires in COVID-19. Profiling relied on immunoSEQ multiplex PCR, and the TCRdb table lists in-frame clones only, not all of them. The sample carries more than 300,000 clones, roughly 90% recorded once. Sequencing was carried out using PBMCs or T cells enriched from blood (not recorded which). These receptors all come from a woman under 40 who had recovered from COVID-19.

The chain carries TRBV28 and TRBJ2-1, with 9 nucleotides matching TRBD2. V trimming: 5 bases; J trimming: 2 bases; junction bases outside the gene matches: 7. In germline, CDR1 is MDHEN, CDR2 SYDVKM. CDR3 length equals 16 residues. CDR3 nucleotide sequence: TGTGCCAGCAGTGGCGTAGCGGGAGTTCCCTACAATGAGCAGTTCTTC. As protein: CASSGVAGVPYNEQFF.

The J gene is TRBJ1-2, the V gene TRBV2, with TRBD1 as a possible D gene (5 bases). The CDR3 is made up of 12 amino acids. V was cut by 4 bases and J by 8 bases, with 11 bases left in between. Looked up from germline, CDR1 is SNHLY and CDR2 is FYNNEI. The CDR3 DNA reads TGTGCCAGCAGTGGGGCAGGGCCCGGCTACACCTTC. Its protein is CASSGAGPGYTF.

The rearrangement joins TRBV28 to TRBJ1-4; the D is unclear. This CDR3 has 13 amino acids. Between the trimmed V and J ends, which lost 8 bases and 2 bases, there was a span of 9 bases. The germline CDR1 and CDR2 sequences are MDHEN and SYDVKM. CDR3 sequence reads: CASGGETNEKLFF. DNA of the CDR3: TGTGCCAGCGGCGGTGAGACTAATGAAAAACTGTTTTTT.

The rearrangement joins TRBV7-2 to TRBJ2-7, with TRBD2 identical over 9 bases. Germline loops: CDR1 SGHTA, CDR2 FQGNSA. This CDR3 is 17 amino acids long. J was trimmed by 0 bases and V by 0 bases; bases with no gene match: 6. The CDR3 sequence is CASSLAGGSGGSYEQYF. CDR3 nucleotide sequence: TGTGCCAGCAGCTTAGCGGGTGGTAGCGGGGGCTCCTACGAGCAGTACTTC.

The J gene is TRBJ2-7, the V gene TRBV4-3; no reliable D call. Germline lookup yields CDR1 LGHNA and CDR2 YSLEER. Trimming removed 1 base at V and 3 bases at J, with 19 bases between. This CDR3 has 17 residues. The CDR3 coding sequence is TGCGCCAGCAGCCAAGGTTTCCTGCCACATTTTAACTACGAGCAGTACTTC. Its protein is CASSQGFLPHFNYEQYF.

The chain is built from TRBV7-2 and TRBJ1-1; D not resolved. The germline V and J ends were trimmed by 3 bases and 3 bases, with 14 bases remaining between them. The CDR3 is 15 amino acids. Germline CDR1 and CDR2: SGHTA and FQGNSA. The CDR3 is CASSFLYGRDTEAFF. CDR3 bases: TGTGCCAGCAGCTTCCTATACGGGAGGGACACTGAAGCTTTCTTT.

This chain joins TRBV9 and TRBJ1-2; D is undetermined. V lost 3 bases to trimming and J lost 2 bases, with 8 bases between them. From germline, CDR1 is SGDLS and CDR2 YYNGEE. The CDR3 is made up of 13 amino acids. The CDR3 DNA reads TGTGCCAGCAGCGCGGACTTCAACTATGGCTACACCTTC. Translation gives CASSADFNYGYTF.

CDR3 region: CASTGPPGEETQYF. For the CDR3, the DNA is TGTGCCAGTACCGGTCCCCCGGGGGAAGAGACCCAGTACTTC. The gene calls are TRBV27 and TRBJ2-5; perhaps TRBD2 as D (6 bases). Germline loops: CDR1 MNHEY, CDR2 SMNVEV (reference sequence). The CDR3 consists of 14 residues. V lost 9 bases and J lost 3, with 17 bases in between.

The chain couples TRBV18 to TRBJ2-1, with 9 bases aligning to TRBD1. V lost 4 bases to trimming and J lost 9 bases; unmatched junction nucleotides: 4. This CDR3 is 13 amino acids long. Germline CDR1 reads KGHSH; CDR2 reads LQKENI. This CDR3 reads CASSHGQGSEQFF. Written as DNA, the CDR3 is TGTGCCAGCTCACACGGACAGGGGTCTGAGCAGTTCTTC.

The gene calls are TRBV7-9 and TRBJ1-3; D ambiguous. Germline-derived CDR1 and CDR2 are SEHNR and FQNEAQ (reference sequence). The CDR3 length is 14 residues. Trimming took 3 bases from V and 4 from J, leaving 10 bases between them. CDR3 amino acids: CASSFQSGGNTIYF. For the CDR3, the DNA is TGTGCCAGCAGCTTTCAATCAGGAGGAAACACCATATATTTT. The complete variable domain, with remaining parts taken from reference TRBV7-9 and TRBJ1-3, reads DTGVSQNPRHKITKRGQNVTFRCDPISEHNRLYWYRQTLGQGPEFLTYFQNEAQLEKSRLLSDRFSAERPKGSFSTLEIQRTEQGDSAMYLCASSFQSGGNTIYFGEGSWLTVV.

V gene TRBV19 combines with J gene TRBJ1-1; 7 nucleotides agree with TRBD1. CDR3 length: 13 residues. Unmatched junction bases numbered 4, after V lost 6 bases and J lost 3 bases. Germline V lookup: CDR1 LNHDA, CDR2 SQIVND (reference sequence). In DNA, the CDR3 is TGTGCCAGTAGGGCCCAGGGGGACACTGAAGCTTTCTTT. Its translation: CASRAQGDTEAFF. The whole variable domain, remainder taken from reference TRBV19 and TRBJ1-1, is DGGITQSPKYLFRKEGQNVTLSCEQNLNHDAMYWYRQDPGQGLRLIYYSQIVNDFQKGDIAEGYSVSREKKESFPLTVTSAQKNPTAFYLCASRAQGDTEAFFGQGTRLTVV.

This sequence joins TRBV5-1 and TRBJ1-3; D not resolved. CDR1 and CDR2 (germline): SGHRS, YFSETQ. The ends were cut back, 8 bases at V and 4 bases at J, with 13 bases in the middle. This CDR3 is built from 13 residues. CDR3 sequence: CASSTPQGNTIYF. For the CDR3, the DNA is TGCGCCAGTTCGACTCCGCAAGGAAACACCATATATTTT. Using reference TRBV5-1 and TRBJ1-3 for the parts outside the CDR3, the full variable domain is KAGVTQTPRYLIKTRGQQVTLSCSPISGHRSVSWYQQTPGQGLQFLFEYFSETQRNKGNFPGRFSGRQFSNSRSEMNVSTLELGDSALYLCASSTPQGNTIYFGEGSWLTVV.

The genes are TRBV3-1 (or the pseudogene TRBV3-2) and TRBJ1-5; 9 bases line up with TRBD1. The CDR3 has 16 amino acids. Germline V gene lookup returns CDR1 LGHDT and CDR2 YNNKEL (reference sequence). Unmatched junction bases numbered 5, after V lost 1 base and J lost 4 bases. In DNA, the CDR3 is TGTGCCAGCAGCCAAGGCGAGACAGGGGGAAATCAGCCCCAGCATTTT. This sequence encodes CASSQGETGGNQPQHF.

This chain uses TRBV10-3 with TRBJ1-5; perhaps TRBD1 as D (5 bases). The CDR3 contains 15 residues. V lost 8 bases and J lost 3, with 17 bases in between. Germline V gives CDR1 ENHRY, CDR2 SYGVKD. The CDR3 bases are TGTGCCATCCGGGATTCAGGGCGGGACAATCAGCCCCAGCATTTT. Its translation: CAIRDSGRDNQPQHF.